This T cell receptor (beta chain) was retrieved from a study of human T cells and chemical hapten exposure. The time point was: patch test 1, 2 weeks after DPC sensitization. The treatment here: therapeutic diphenylcyclopropenone sensitization with weekly scalp DPC. J lost 5 bases, V lost 4 bases, and 12 bases had no gene match. There are 16 residues in the CDR3. CDR1 is SGDLS and CDR2 is YYNGEE in the germline V gene. Using its own MiXCR run on the RACE reads, TCRdb lists one record per CDR3 protein. Altogether fewer than 500,000 distinct CDR3 sequences are present, 4.8% being singletons, with the ten largest covering 2% to 2.5%.

The chain recombines TRBV9 with TRBJ2-7; 10 bases line up with TRBD1. This clonotype originated in a woman aged 50 to 60 with alopecia areata. Some clones in this sample may be carry-over from other donors' samples. The sample consisted of whole blood, taken in connection with sensitization to the hapten diphenylcyclopropenone (DPC). The chain's CDR3 is CASSPLGGQGRDEQYF. For the CDR3, the DNA is TGTGCCAGCAGCCCCCTCGGGGGACAGGGGCGCGACGAGCAGTACTTC. Full variable domain (rest looked up from reference TRBV9 and TRBJ2-7): DSGVTQTPKHLITATGQRVTLRCSPRSGDLSVYWYQQSLDQGLQFLIQYYNGEERAKGNILERFSAQQFPDLHSELNLSSLELGDSALYFCASSPLGGQGRDEQYFGPGTRLTVT.